The clone carrying this TCR beta chain was detected many times. Antigen specificity is unknown. RNA transcripts provided the source from which TCR beta CDR3 regions were amplified. A first-round RT-PCR of the TCR CDR3 used the HTBI primer set. TCRdb itself ran the multiplex PCR reads through MiXCR, one entry per CDR3 protein. The sample includes roughly 500,000 distinct CDR3 sequences, around 50% of them seen just once. These data belong to a study of T cells in Graves' hyperthyroidism and ophthalmopathy. Study-level results: In simple terms, a model built on 13 V-J features told ophthalmopathy apart from stable hyperthyroidism. Ophthalmopathy, as predicted by the model, came a median roughly 6.3 months after the prediction.

Those patients with uncontrolled infection, other autoimmune disease, pregnancy or lactation were excluded. Used for diagnoses were clinical symptoms, serum thyroxine and TRAb, thyroid ultrasound and orbital computed tomography. This TCR came from an adult woman with Graves' disease, either hyperthyroidism or ophthalmopathy (not recorded which). The sample taken for sequencing was peripheral blood or thyroid tissue (not recorded which).

This CDR3 is CSASRGASETQYF. The CDR3 DNA reads TGCAGTGCTAGCCGTGGCGCCTCCGAGACCCAGTACTTC. V is TRBV20-1 and J is TRBJ2-5; no firm D call. V lost 3 bases to trimming and J lost 5 bases, with 13 bases between them. Per the germline V gene, CDR1 is DFQATT and CDR2 is SNEGSKA (reference sequence). CDR3 length: 13 residues.